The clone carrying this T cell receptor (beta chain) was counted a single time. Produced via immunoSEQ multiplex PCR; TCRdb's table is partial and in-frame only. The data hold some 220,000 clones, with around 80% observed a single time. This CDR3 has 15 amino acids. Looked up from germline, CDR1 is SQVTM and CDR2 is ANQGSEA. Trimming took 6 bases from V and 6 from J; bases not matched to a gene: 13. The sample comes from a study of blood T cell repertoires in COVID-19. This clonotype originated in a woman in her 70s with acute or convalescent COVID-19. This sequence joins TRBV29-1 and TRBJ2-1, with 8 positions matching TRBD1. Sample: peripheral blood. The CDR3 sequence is CSVERTGQVRNEQFF. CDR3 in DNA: TGCAGCGTCGAGCGGACAGGGCAAGTGCGCAATGAGCAGTTCTTC.